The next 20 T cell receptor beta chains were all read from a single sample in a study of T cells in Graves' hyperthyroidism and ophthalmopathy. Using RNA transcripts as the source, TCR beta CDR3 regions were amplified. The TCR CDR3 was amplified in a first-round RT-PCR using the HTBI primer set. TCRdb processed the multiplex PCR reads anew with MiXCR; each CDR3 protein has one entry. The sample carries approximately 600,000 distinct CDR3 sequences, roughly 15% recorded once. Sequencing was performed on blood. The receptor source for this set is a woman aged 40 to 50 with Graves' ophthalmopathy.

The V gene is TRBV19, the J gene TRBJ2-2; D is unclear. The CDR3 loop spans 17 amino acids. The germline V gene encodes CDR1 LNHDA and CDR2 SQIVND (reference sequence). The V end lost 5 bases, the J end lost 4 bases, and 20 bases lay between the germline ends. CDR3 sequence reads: CASSPRPGEVGTGELFF. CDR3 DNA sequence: TGTGCCAGTAGTCCACGACCCGGCGAGGTTGGCACCGGGGAGCTGTTTTTT.

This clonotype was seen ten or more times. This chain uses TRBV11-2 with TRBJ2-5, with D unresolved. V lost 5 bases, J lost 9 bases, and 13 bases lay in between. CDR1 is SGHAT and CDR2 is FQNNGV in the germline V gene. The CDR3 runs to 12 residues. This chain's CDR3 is CASSPNPPSQYF. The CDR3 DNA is TGTGCCAGCAGCCCAAACCCACCTTCCCAGTACTTC.

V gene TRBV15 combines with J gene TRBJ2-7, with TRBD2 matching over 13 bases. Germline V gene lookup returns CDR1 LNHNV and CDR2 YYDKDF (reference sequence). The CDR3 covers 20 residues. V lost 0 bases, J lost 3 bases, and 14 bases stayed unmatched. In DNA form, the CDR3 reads TGTGCCACCAGCAGAGAAACCCCCCGGACTAGCGGGAGTCGATTCTACGAGCAGTACTTC. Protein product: CATSRETPRTSGSRFYEQYF. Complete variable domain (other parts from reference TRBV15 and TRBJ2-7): DAMVIQNPRYQVTQFGKPVTLSCSQTLNHNVMYWYQQKSSQAPKLLFHYYDKDFNNEADTPDNFQSRRPNTSFCFLDIRSPGLGDTAMYLCATSRETPRTSGSRFYEQYFGPGTRLTVT.

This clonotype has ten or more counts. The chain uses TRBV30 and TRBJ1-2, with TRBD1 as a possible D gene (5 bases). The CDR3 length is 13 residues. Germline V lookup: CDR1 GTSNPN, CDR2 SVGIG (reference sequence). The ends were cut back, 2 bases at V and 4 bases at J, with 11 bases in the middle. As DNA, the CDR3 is TGTGCCTGGAGTTGGGGGACTGTCTATGGCTACACCTTC. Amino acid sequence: CAWSWGTVYGYTF.

This CDR3 is CASSYSTAVASSSGELFF. The CDR3 DNA follows: TGTGCCAGCAGTTACTCGACGGCGGTAGCATCGTCTTCCGGGGAGCTGTTTTTT. This chain connects TRBV6-2 or TRBV6-3 to TRBJ2-2; D gene unclear. In germline, CDR1 is MNHEY, CDR2 SVGEGT. CDR3 length: 18 residues. Deletions cut 0 bases from V and 6 bases from J, with 20 bases between.

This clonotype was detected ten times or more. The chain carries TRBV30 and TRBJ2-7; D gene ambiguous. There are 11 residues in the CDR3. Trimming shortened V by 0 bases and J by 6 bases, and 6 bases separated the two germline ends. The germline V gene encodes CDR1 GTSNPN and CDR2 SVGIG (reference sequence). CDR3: CAWSVTAEQYF. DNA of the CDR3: TGTGCCTGGAGTGTGACTGCCGAGCAGTACTTC.

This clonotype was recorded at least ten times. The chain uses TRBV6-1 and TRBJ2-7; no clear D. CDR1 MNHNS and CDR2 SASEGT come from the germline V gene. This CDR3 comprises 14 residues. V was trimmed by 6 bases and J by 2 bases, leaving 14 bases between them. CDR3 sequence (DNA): TGTGCCAGCAGCCCCGGGTCGGTTACCTACGAGCAGTACTTC. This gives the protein CASSPGSVTYEQYF.

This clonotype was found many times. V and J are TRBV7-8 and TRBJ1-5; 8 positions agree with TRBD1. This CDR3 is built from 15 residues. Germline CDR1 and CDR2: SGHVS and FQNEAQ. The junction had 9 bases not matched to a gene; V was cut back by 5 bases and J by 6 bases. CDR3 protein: CASSPRQGKGQPQHF. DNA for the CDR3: TGTGCCAGCAGCCCTCGACAGGGGAAGGGTCAGCCCCAGCATTTT.

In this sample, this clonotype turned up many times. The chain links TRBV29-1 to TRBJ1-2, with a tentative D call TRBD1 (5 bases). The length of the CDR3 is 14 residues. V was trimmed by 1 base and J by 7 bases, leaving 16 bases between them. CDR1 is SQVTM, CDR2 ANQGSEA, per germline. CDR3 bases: TGCAGCGTTGAAGTTCGATCAGGGAAAGGTGGCTACACCTTC. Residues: CSVEVRSGKGGYTF.

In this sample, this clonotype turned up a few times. For the CDR3, the DNA is TGCGCCAGCAGCCAAGATTCCCGGGGGAGCGCGAACACCGGGGAGCTGTTTTTT. Its translation: CASSQDSRGSANTGELFF. The V gene is TRBV4-3, the J gene TRBJ2-2, with a weak D call TRBD2 (6 bases). There are 18 residues in the CDR3. V dropped 0 bases and J dropped 0 bases, with 14 bases sitting between them. Germline V lookup: CDR1 LGHNA, CDR2 YSLEER.

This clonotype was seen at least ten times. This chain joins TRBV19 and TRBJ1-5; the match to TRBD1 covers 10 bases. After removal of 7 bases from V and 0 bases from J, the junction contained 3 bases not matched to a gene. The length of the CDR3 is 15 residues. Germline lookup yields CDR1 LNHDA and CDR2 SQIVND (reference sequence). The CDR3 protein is CASKGQGHSNQPQHF. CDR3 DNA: TGTGCCAGTAAGGGACAGGGGCATAGCAATCAGCCCCAGCATTTT. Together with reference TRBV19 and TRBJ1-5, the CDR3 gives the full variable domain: DGGITQSPKYLFRKEGQNVTLSCEQNLNHDAMYWYRQDPGQGLRLIYYSQIVNDFQKGDIAEGYSVSREKKESFPLTVTSAQKNPTAFYLCASKGQGHSNQPQHFGDGTRLSIL.

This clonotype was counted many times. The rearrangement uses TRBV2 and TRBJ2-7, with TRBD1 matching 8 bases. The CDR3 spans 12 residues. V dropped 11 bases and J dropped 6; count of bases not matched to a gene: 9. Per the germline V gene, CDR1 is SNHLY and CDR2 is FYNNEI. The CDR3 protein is CAGKTGDVEQYF. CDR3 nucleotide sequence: TGTGCCGGTAAGACAGGGGACGTCGAGCAGTACTTC.

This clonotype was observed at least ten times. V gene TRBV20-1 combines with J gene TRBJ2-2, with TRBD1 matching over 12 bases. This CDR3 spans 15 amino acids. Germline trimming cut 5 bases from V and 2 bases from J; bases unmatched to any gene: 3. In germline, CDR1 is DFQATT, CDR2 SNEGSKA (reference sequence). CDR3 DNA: TGCAGTGCTGGGACAGGGGGCTTTAACACCGGGGAGCTGTTTTTT. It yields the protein CSAGTGGFNTGELFF.

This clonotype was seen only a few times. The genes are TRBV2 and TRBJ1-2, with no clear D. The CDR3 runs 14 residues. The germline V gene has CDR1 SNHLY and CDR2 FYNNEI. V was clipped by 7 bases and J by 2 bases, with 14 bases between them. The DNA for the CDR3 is TGTGCCAGCACAGCACAGAGCTCGAACTATGGCTACACCTTC. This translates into CASTAQSSNYGYTF.

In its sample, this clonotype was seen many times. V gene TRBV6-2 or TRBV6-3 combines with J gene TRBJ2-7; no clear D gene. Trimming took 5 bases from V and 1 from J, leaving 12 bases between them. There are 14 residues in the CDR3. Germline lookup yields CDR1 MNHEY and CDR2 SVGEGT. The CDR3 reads CASSRPPLSYEQYF. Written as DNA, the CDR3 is TGTGCCAGCAGTCGTCCCCCACTTTCCTACGAGCAGTACTTC.

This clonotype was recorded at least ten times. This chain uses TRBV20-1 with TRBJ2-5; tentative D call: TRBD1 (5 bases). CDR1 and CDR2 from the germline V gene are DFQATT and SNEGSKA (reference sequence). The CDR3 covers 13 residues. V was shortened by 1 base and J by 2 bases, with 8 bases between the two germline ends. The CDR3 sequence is CSARGQLQETQYF. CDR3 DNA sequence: TGCAGTGCTAGAGGACAGCTACAAGAGACCCAGTACTTC.

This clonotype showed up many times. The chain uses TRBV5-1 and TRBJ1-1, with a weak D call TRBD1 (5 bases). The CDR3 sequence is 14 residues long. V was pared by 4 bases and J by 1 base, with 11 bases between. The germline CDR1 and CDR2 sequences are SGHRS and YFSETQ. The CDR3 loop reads CASSPTDSNTEAFF. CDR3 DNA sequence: TGCGCCAGCAGCCCGACAGATTCGAACACTGAAGCTTTCTTT. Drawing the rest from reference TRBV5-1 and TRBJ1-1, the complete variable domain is KAGVTQTPRYLIKTRGQQVTLSCSPISGHRSVSWYQQTPGQGLQFLFEYFSETQRNKGNFPGRFSGRQFSNSRSEMNVSTLELGDSALYLCASSPTDSNTEAFFGQGTRLTVV.

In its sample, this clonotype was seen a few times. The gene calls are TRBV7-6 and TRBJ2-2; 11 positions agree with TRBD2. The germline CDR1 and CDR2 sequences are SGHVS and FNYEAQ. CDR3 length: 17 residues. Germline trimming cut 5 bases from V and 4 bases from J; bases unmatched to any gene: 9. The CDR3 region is CASSPGLAGTSTGELFF. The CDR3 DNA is TGTGCCAGCAGCCCCGGACTAGCGGGTACGAGCACCGGGGAGCTGTTTTTT.

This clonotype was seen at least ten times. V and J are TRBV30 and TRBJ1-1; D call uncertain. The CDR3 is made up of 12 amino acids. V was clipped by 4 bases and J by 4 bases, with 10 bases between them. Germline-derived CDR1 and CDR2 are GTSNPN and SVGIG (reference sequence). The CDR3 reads CAWTVYGTEAFF. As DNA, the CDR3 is TGTGCCTGGACCGTTTACGGCACTGAAGCTTTCTTT.

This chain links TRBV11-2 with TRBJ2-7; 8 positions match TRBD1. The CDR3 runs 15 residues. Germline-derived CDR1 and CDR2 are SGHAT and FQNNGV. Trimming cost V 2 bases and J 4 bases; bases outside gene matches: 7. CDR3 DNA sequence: TGTGCCAGCAGCTTATTATCAGGGGGCGTTTACGAGCAGTACTTC. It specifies CASSLLSGGVYEQYF.